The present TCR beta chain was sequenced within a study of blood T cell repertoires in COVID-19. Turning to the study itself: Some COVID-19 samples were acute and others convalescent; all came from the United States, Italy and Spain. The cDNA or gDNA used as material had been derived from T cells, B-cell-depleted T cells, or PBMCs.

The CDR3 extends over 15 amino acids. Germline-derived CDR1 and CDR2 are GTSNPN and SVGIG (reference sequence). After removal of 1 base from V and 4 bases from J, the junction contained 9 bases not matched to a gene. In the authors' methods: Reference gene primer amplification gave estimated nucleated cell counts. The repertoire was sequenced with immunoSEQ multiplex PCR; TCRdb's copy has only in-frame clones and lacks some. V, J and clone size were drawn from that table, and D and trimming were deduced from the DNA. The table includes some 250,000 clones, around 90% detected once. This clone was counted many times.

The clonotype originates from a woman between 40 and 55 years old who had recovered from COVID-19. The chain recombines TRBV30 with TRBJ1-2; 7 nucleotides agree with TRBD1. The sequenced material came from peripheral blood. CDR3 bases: TGTGCCTGGAGTGGGGGGCAGGGGGGTGGCTATGGCTACACCTTC. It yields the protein CAWSGGQGGGYGYTF.